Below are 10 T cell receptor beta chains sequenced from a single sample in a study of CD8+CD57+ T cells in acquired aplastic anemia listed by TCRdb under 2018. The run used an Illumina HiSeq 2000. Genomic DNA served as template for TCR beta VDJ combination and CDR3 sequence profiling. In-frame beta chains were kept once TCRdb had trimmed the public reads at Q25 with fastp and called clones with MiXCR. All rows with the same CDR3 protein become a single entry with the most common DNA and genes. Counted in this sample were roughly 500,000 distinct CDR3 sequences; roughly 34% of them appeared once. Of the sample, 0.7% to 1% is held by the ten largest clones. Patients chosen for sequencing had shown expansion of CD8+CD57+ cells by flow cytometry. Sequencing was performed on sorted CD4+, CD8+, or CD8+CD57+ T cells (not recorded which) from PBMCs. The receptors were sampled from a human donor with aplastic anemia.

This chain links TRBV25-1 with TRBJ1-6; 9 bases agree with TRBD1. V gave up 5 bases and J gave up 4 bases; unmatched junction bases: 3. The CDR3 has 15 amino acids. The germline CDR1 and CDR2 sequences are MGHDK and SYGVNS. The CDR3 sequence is CASSRDRVYNSPLHF. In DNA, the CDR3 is TGTGCCAGCAGTCGGGACAGGGTTTATAATTCACCCCTCCACTTT.

The CDR3: CASVDSPGQAFF. In DNA, the CDR3 is TGCGCCAGCGTGGACAGCCCCGGCCAAGCTTTCTTT. The chain is built from TRBV5-1 and TRBJ1-1, with D maybe TRBD1 (6 bases). Germline CDR1 SGHRS, CDR2 YFSETQ. Between the trimmed V and J ends, which lost 7 bases and 9 bases, there was a span of 16 bases. This CDR3 comprises 12 residues.

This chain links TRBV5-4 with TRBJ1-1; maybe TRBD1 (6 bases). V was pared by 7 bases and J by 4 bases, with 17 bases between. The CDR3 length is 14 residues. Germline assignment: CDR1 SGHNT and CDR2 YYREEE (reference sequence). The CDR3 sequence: CASQQQGYSTEAFF. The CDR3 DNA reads TGTGCCAGCCAACAACAGGGTTACTCCACTGAAGCTTTCTTT.

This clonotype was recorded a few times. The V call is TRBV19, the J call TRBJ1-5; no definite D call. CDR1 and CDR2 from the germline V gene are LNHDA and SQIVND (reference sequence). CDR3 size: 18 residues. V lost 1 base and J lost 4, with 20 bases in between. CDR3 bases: TGTGCCAGTAGTATAGCCCCCCTAGCGGGAGTTGGGAATCAGCCCCAGCATTTT. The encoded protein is CASSIAPLAGVGNQPQHF.

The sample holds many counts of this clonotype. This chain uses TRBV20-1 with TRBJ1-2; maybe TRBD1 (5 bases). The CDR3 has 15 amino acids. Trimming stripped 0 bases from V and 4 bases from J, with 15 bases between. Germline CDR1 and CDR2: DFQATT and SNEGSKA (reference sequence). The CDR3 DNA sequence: TGCAGTGCTAGAGATAGAAGGGGACGGGTCTATGGCTACACCTTC. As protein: CSARDRRGRVYGYTF.

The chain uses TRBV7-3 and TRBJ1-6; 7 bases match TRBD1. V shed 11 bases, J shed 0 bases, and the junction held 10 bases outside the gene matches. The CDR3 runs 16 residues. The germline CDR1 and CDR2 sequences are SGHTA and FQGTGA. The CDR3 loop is CADSPQGGSYNSPLHF. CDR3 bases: TGTGCCGACAGCCCCCAGGGGGGCTCCTATAATTCACCCCTCCACTTT.

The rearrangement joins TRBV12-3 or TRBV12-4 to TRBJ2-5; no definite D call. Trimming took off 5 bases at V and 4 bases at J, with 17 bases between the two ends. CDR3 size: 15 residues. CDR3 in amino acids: CASSLPGGVAETQYF. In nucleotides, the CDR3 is TGTGCCAGCAGTCTCCCAGGTGGGGTAGCAGAGACCCAGTACTTC.

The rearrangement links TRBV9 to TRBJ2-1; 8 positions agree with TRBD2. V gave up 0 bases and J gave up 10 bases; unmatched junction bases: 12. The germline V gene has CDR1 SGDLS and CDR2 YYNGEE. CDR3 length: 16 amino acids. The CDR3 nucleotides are TGTGCCAGCAGCGTAGGGGGGACTAGGGGTTGGGACGAGCAGTTCTTC. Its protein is CASSVGGTRGWDEQFF.

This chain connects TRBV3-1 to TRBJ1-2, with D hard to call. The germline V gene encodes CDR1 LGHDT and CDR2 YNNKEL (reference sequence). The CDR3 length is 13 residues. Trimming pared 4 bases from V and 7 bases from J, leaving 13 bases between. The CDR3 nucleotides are TGTGCCAGCAGCCCAGGTATTATGGGTGGCTACACCTTC. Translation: CASSPGIMGGYTF. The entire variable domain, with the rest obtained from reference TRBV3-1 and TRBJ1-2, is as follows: DTAVSQTPKYLVTQMGNDKSIKCEQNLGHDTMYWYKQDSKKFLKIMFSYNNKELIINETVPNRFSPKSPDKAHLNLHINSLELGDSAVYFCASSPGIMGGYTFGSGTRLTVV.

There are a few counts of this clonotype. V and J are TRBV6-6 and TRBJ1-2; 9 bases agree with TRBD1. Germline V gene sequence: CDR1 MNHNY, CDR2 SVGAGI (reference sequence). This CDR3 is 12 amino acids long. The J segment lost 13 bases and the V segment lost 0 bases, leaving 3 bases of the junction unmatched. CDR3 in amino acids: CASSYSQGAGTF. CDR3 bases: TGTGCCAGCAGTTACTCACAGGGGGCCGGCACCTTC.